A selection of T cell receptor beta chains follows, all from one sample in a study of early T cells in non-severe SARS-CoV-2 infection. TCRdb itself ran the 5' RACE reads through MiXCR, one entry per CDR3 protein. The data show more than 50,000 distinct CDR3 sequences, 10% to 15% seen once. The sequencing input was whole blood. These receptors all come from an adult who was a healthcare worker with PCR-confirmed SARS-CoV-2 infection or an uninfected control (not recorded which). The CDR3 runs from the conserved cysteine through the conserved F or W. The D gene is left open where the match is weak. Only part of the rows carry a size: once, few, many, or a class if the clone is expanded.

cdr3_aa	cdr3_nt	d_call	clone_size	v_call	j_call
CASSQVHEETQYF	TGTGCCAGCAGCCAAGTCCACGAAGAGACCCAGTACTTC	NA	many	TRBV3-1	TRBJ2-5
CASGLVSGELFF	TGCGCCAGCGGCCTAGTATCTGGGGAGCTGTTTTTT	NA	few	TRBV5-1	TRBJ2-2
CASSQMPGGNEQFF	TGTGCCAGCAGCCAGATGCCGGGAGGTAATGAGCAGTTCTTC	TRBD2	NA	TRBV3-1	TRBJ2-1
CASSFEAGTTTGELFF	TGTGCTAGCAGCTTTGAAGCCGGGACTACCACCGGGGAGCTGTTTTTT	TRBD2	many	TRBV7-7	TRBJ2-2
CAGLRTESNQPQHF	TGCGCCGGACTTCGGACAGAAAGCAATCAGCCCCAGCATTTT	NA	NA	TRBV10-1	TRBJ1-5
CASSVTPEETQYF	TGTGCCAGCAGCGTCACCCCGGAGGAGACCCAGTACTTC	NA	many	TRBV9	TRBJ2-5
CSVVRREGSQVNEQFF	TGCAGCGTTGTTCGGCGGGAGGGATCACAGGTCAATGAGCAGTTCTTC	TRBD2	few	TRBV29-1	TRBJ2-1
CSELSHTGELFF	TGCAGCGAGTTGAGCCACACCGGGGAGCTGTTTTTT	NA	many	TRBV29-1	TRBJ2-2
CASSYGRDDTQYF	TGTGCCAGCAGTTACGGCAGGGACGATACGCAGTATTTT	NA	NA	TRBV6-2/TRBV6-3	TRBJ2-3
CASSPTGTGESPLHF	TGTGCCAGCTCACCCACCGGGACAGGGGAGTCACCCCTCCACTTT	TRBD1	many	TRBV18	TRBJ1-6
CASSEDREKFEAFF	TGTGCCAGCAGTGAGGACAGGGAAAAGTTTGAAGCTTTCTTT	TRBD1	few	TRBV25-1	TRBJ1-1
CASSLSRFPGQINQPQHF	TGTGCCAGCAGCCTCTCGCGATTCCCGGGACAGATCAATCAGCCCCAGCATTTT	TRBD1	few	TRBV9	TRBJ1-5
CASRAFSGGNTEAFF	TGTGCCAGCAGGGCCTTTTCGGGGGGGAATACTGAAGCTTTCTTT	NA	NA	TRBV28	TRBJ1-1
CASSLAGDGEQYF	TGTGCCAGCAGTCTAGCGGGGGACGGCGAGCAGTACTTC	TRBD2	few	TRBV6-6	TRBJ2-7
CASRLGQIEQYF	TGTGCCAGCAGACTCGGACAGATCGAGCAGTACTTC	NA	NA	TRBV2	TRBJ2-7
CASSFGQSTYEQYF	TGTGCCAGCAGTTTTGGGCAGAGTACCTACGAGCAGTACTTC	NA	many	TRBV28	TRBJ2-7
CATTFGTGPVSSYNEQFF	TGTGCCACAACCTTCGGGACGGGTCCGGTGAGCTCCTACAATGAGCAGTTCTTC	NA	NA	TRBV3-1	TRBJ2-1
CASSFPLGGTFTDTQYF	TGTGCCAGCAGTTTTCCTTTAGGAGGGACCTTCACAGATACGCAGTATTTT	NA	many	TRBV7-9	TRBJ2-3
CASSLTGFNEQFF	TGTGCCAGCAGCTTGACAGGGTTCAATGAGCAGTTCTTC	NA	few	TRBV5-5	TRBJ2-1
CASSLAIDNEQYF	TGCGCCAGCAGCTTGGCCATTGACAACGAGCAGTACTTC	NA	NA	TRBV5-1	TRBJ2-7
CASSFNNYYGYTF	TGTGCCAGCAGTTTTAACAATTACTATGGCTACACCTTC	NA	NA	TRBV12-3/TRBV12-4	TRBJ1-2
CASSELPNTEAFF	TGTGCCAGCAGTGAATTACCGAACACTGAAGCTTTCTTT	NA	many	TRBV6-1	TRBJ1-1
CASSRVDPSVSYEQYF	TGTGCCAGCAGTCGAGTCGACCCGTCAGTTTCCTACGAGCAGTACTTC	NA	NA	TRBV28	TRBJ2-7